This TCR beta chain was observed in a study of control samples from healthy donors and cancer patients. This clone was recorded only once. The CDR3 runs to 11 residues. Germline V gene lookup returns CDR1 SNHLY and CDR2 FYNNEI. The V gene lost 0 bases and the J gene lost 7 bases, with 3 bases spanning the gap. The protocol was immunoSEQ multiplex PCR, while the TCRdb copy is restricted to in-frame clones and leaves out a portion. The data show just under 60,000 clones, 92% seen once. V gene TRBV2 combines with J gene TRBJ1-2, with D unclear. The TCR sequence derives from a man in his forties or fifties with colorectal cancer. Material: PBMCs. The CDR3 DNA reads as TGTGCCAGCAGTGAAGCGCGTGGCTACACCTTC. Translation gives CASSEARGYTF.